This T cell receptor beta chain was documented in a study of OX40 agonist ivuxolimab in advanced cancers. TCRdb keeps only in-frame clones here, not all; method: immunoSEQ multiplex PCR. Among under 85,000 clones, about 88% were seen once, and the ten largest hold about 3.8%. The CDR3 sequence is 16 residues long. The junction had 2 bases not matched to a gene; V was cut back by 4 bases and J by 1 base. Germline V gene data show CDR1 as MNHEY and CDR2 as SVGAGI. Sequences were derived from CD4+ or CD8+ T cells sorted from blood, sampled in a trial of the OX40 agonist ivuxolimab. This sequence was found in an adult with an advanced solid tumor such as melanoma, head and neck, liver or kidney cancer. V gene TRBV6-5 combines with J gene TRBJ2-2; TRBD2 matches 11 bases. CDR3 in amino acids: CASSSTSGVNTGELFF. The CDR3 coding sequence is TGTGCCAGCAGTTCGACTAGCGGGGTGAACACCGGGGAGCTGTTTTTT.